These 32 T cell receptor beta chains were all obtained from the same sample, sequenced in a study of naive and memory T cell subsets. Whole-blood samples were over 2 ml of peripheral blood from healthy adult volunteers. Blood and skin TCR RNA was reverse transcribed with alpha and beta constant primers. Each CDR3 protein gets one entry after TCRdb re-called the 5' RACE reads with MiXCR. The sample records more than 20,000 distinct CDR3 sequences, about 4.4% being singletons. The origin of the receptors is a male donor in good health.

Relative to its sample, this clonotype is medium-sized. The rearrangement uses TRBV20-1 and TRBJ2-1; maybe TRBD2 (5 bases). Germline V gene data show CDR1 as DFQATT and CDR2 as SNEGSKA (reference sequence). CDR3 length: 13 residues. Trimming cost V 7 bases and J 4 bases, with 14 bases left between them. CDR3 amino acids: CSVEGVPYNEQFF. The CDR3 DNA sequence: TGCAGTGTTGAGGGAGTCCCGTACAATGAGCAGTTCTTC.

This clonotype appeared many times. The chain is built from TRBV12-3 or TRBV12-4 and TRBJ2-3, with D perhaps TRBD2 (6 bases). Deletions cut 4 bases from V and 3 bases from J, with 11 bases between. The CDR3 spans 14 residues. CDR3 amino acids: CASSYSAGTDTQYF. The CDR3 DNA sequence: TGTGCCAGCAGTTATTCGGCGGGGACAGATACGCAGTATTTT.

Ten or more counts support this clonotype. This chain joins TRBV12-5 and TRBJ2-1; 9 positions agree with TRBD1. The germline V gene encodes CDR1 LGHNT and CDR2 FRNRAP. The CDR3 sequence is 16 residues long. V shed 2 bases and J 8 bases; nucleotides not matched to a gene: 10. The CDR3 nucleotides are TGTGCTAGTGGTTTGAGAATGGGGACAGGGTTCGATGAGCAGTTCTTC. The encoded protein is CASGLRMGTGFDEQFF.

This clonotype was seen many times. The chain is built from TRBV28 and TRBJ2-7; TRBD2 might be the D (6 bases). Trimming cost V 3 bases and J 1 base, with 13 bases left between them. Germline CDR1 reads MDHEN; CDR2 reads SYDVKM. This CDR3 has 15 amino acids. The CDR3 protein is CASSLGREASYEQYF. CDR3 nucleotide sequence: TGTGCCAGCAGTTTGGGCAGGGAGGCATCCTACGAGCAGTACTTC.

The table lists this clonotype with many counts. CDR3 sequence reads: CSARQGGNQPQHF. In nucleotides, the CDR3 is TGCAGTGCCAGACAGGGTGGCAATCAGCCCCAGCATTTT. The chain combines TRBV20-1 with TRBJ1-5, with 7 bases fitting TRBD1. V lost 6 bases, J lost 2 bases, and 4 bases stayed unmatched. This CDR3 contains 13 residues. Germline CDR1 and CDR2: DFQATT and SNEGSKA (reference sequence).

This clonotype has a count of ten or more. V gene TRBV10-1 combines with J gene TRBJ2-3, with TRBD2 matching over 7 bases. Trimming took 4 bases from V and 2 from J; bases not matched to a gene: 15. Germline V gene data show CDR1 as WNHNN and CDR2 as SYGVQD (reference sequence). The CDR3 consists of 18 residues. The CDR3 sequence is CASSGLVGLGLNTDTQYF. CDR3 nucleotide sequence: TGCGCCAGCAGTGGTTTAGTCGGTTTGGGACTAAACACAGATACGCAGTATTTT.

Within the sample, this clonotype is medium-sized. V gene TRBV4-3 combines with J gene TRBJ2-1; 8 bases line up with TRBD2. Trimming cost V 0 bases and J 4 bases; bases outside gene matches: 11. The V gene's germline CDR1 is LGHNA and CDR2 YSLEER. The CDR3 has 18 residues. DNA for the CDR3: TGCGCCAGCAGCCAAGAGATTTCGGGGGGGCCGTTGTACAATGAGCAGTTCTTC. It encodes CASSQEISGGPLYNEQFF.

Many counts were recorded for this clonotype. The chain employs TRBV20-1 and TRBJ1-2, with a weak D call TRBD1 (6 bases). V was pared by 0 bases and J by 2 bases, with 7 bases between. Germline values: CDR1 DFQATT, CDR2 SNEGSKA (reference sequence). CDR3 length: 13 amino acids. The DNA for the CDR3 is TGCAGTGCTAGAGATCAGGGGAACTATGGCTACACCTTC. Its translation is CSARDQGNYGYTF.

Ten or more counts support this clonotype. The chain is built from TRBV6-1 and TRBJ2-5; tentatively, D is TRBD1 (5 bases). The CDR3 covers 13 residues. V was pared by 4 bases and J by 5 bases, with 11 bases between. Germline CDR1 reads MNHNS; CDR2 reads SASEGT. DNA of the CDR3: TGTGCCAGCAGTGCAGGGATGCGGGAGACCCAGTACTTC. Amino acids: CASSAGMRETQYF.

In its sample, this clonotype was seen many times. This chain links TRBV6-5 with TRBJ2-1; 11 nucleotides line up with TRBD2. V trimming: 6 bases; J trimming: 1 base; junction bases outside the gene matches: 5. Germline CDR1 MNHEY, CDR2 SVGAGI. This CDR3 comprises 16 residues. This CDR3 reads CASREGLAASYNEQFF. The DNA for the CDR3 is TGTGCCAGCAGGGAGGGACTAGCGGCATCCTACAATGAGCAGTTCTTC.

This clonotype was counted many times. This sequence joins TRBV10-3 and TRBJ2-1, with no clear D. The CDR3 covers 11 residues. V was shortened by 2 bases and J by 10 bases, with 6 bases between the two germline ends. CDR1 and CDR2 from the germline V gene are ENHRY and SYGVKD. This CDR3 reads CAISELGEQFF. The CDR3 region has the DNA TGTGCCATCAGTGAGCTCGGAGAGCAGTTCTTC.

This clonotype was observed many times. This rearrangement joins TRBV4-1 to TRBJ2-1; 11 bases are shared with TRBD2. Germline V lookup: CDR1 MGHRA, CDR2 YSYEKL. CDR3 length: 17 residues. Trimming removed 2 bases from V and 4 bases from J; junction bases left unmatched: 7. CDR3 loop: CASSQYRTSGPYNEQFF. The CDR3 nucleotides are TGCGCCAGCAGCCAATACCGGACTAGCGGGCCTTACAATGAGCAGTTCTTC.

The chain carries TRBV6-2 or TRBV6-3 and TRBJ1-1; no clear D. Germline assignment: CDR1 MNHEY and CDR2 SVGEGT. CDR3 length: 15 residues. Between the trimmed V and J ends, which lost 6 bases and 0 bases, there was a span of 14 bases. The CDR3 bases are TGTGCCAGCAGAGCAAGAGGGCCCATGAACACTGAAGCTTTCTTT. It is translated as CASRARGPMNTEAFF.

This clonotype was counted many times. V is TRBV6-5 and J is TRBJ2-7, with 7 bases identical to TRBD1. This CDR3 is built from 15 residues. From germline, CDR1 is MNHEY and CDR2 SVGAGI. V lost 5 bases to trimming and J lost 3 bases; unmatched junction nucleotides: 10. CDR3 nucleotides: TGTGCCAGCAGTAGACTGGGACAGACCCACTACGAGCAGTACTTC. As protein: CASSRLGQTHYEQYF.

This clonotype was recorded many times. V is TRBV19 and J is TRBJ1-5; D uncertain. Trimming pared 3 bases from V and 0 bases from J, leaving 6 bases between. Germline values: CDR1 LNHDA, CDR2 SQIVND (reference sequence). The CDR3 totals 14 residues. As DNA, the CDR3 is TGTGCCAGTAGTATCTGGGGTAGCAATCAGCCCCAGCATTTT. Translating gives CASSIWGSNQPQHF.

This clonotype was recorded many times. The chain carries TRBV6-2 or TRBV6-3 and TRBJ2-3, with D possibly being TRBD2 (6 bases). The germline V and J ends were trimmed by 3 bases and 3 bases, with 10 bases remaining between them. The germline V gene encodes CDR1 MNHEY and CDR2 SVGEGT. The CDR3 has 14 residues. The CDR3 DNA reads TGTGCCAGCAGTTATGGAGGGTGGACAGATACGCAGTATTTT. Protein sequence: CASSYGGWTDTQYF.

Sample share makes this clonotype medium-sized. The rearrangement links TRBV7-6 to TRBJ2-2; 7 bases are a match to TRBD1. The CDR3 has 15 amino acids. V dropped 1 base and J dropped 3; count of bases not matched to a gene: 2. Germline-derived CDR1 and CDR2 are SGHVS and FNYEAQ. DNA of the CDR3: TGTGCCAGCAGCTTAGGGACAGGCTACACCGGGGAGCTGTTTTTT. This codes for CASSLGTGYTGELFF.

This clonotype was picked up many times. The chain couples TRBV6-5 to TRBJ2-1, with TRBD2 identical over 11 bases. Per germline, CDR1 MNHEY and CDR2 SVGAGI. The J segment lost 5 bases and the V segment lost 2 bases, leaving 5 bases of the junction unmatched. This CDR3 contains 16 residues. CDR3 sequence (DNA): TGTGCCAGCAGTTACGGTCGGGGACTAGCGGACAATGAGCAGTTCTTC. Encoded protein: CASSYGRGLADNEQFF.

This clonotype was observed many times. This chain uses TRBV29-1 with TRBJ2-3, with D maybe TRBD2 (5 bases). Per germline, CDR1 SQVTM and CDR2 ANQGSEA. V was clipped by 7 bases and J by 1 base, with 15 bases between them. CDR3 length equals 14 residues. For the CDR3, the DNA is TGCAGCGCTAGAGGTCTGAGGGGCACAGATACGCAGTATTTT. It translates to CSARGLRGTDTQYF.

This clonotype has ten or more counts. The V and J genes are TRBV28 and TRBJ2-7, with D perhaps matching TRBD1 or TRBD2 (6 bases each). The CDR3 contains 15 residues. Between the trimmed V and J ends, which lost 8 bases and 0 bases, there was a span of 17 bases. CDR1 is MDHEN, CDR2 SYDVKM, per germline. As DNA, the CDR3 is TGTGCCAGCCTCCCGGGGGCAGCCGACTCCTACGAGCAGTACTTC. Translating gives CASLPGAADSYEQYF.

This clonotype showed up many times. V usage is TRBV3-1 and J usage is TRBJ2-2, with 10 bases identical to TRBD2. Looked up from germline, CDR1 is LGHDT and CDR2 is YNNKEL (reference sequence). CDR3 length: 16 residues. Unmatched junction bases numbered 7, after V lost 4 bases and J lost 5 bases. The CDR3 loop is CASSPGLALVTGELFF. The CDR3, as DNA: TGTGCCAGCAGCCCGGGACTAGCGCTGGTTACCGGGGAGCTGTTTTTT.

This clonotype was observed many times. V usage is TRBV18 and J usage is TRBJ2-7, with D maybe TRBD1 (5 bases). Germline lookup yields CDR1 KGHSH and CDR2 LQKENI. V dropped 3 bases and J dropped 2 bases, with 8 bases sitting between them. CDR3 length: 13 amino acids. CDR3 amino acids: CASSPPTAYEQYF. CDR3 DNA sequence: TGTGCCAGCTCACCTCCGACAGCCTACGAGCAGTACTTC. The variable domain in full, with the rest retrieved from reference TRBV18 and TRBJ2-7, is NAGVMQNPRHLVRRRGQEARLRCSPMKGHSHVYWYRQLPEEGLKFMVYLQKENIIDESGMPKERFSAEFPKEGPSILRIQQVVRGDSAAYFCASSPPTAYEQYFGPGTRLTVT.

This clonotype appeared many times. The chain couples TRBV6-1 to TRBJ2-1; TRBD2 matches at 14 bases. The V and J ends lost 6 bases and 9 bases, in that order; junction bases with no gene match: 10. From germline, CDR1 is MNHNS and CDR2 SASEGT. This CDR3 comprises 16 residues. The CDR3: CASREDGTSGRIEQFF. In DNA form, the CDR3 reads TGTGCCAGCAGGGAGGATGGGACTAGCGGGAGAATTGAGCAGTTCTTC.

In its sample, this clonotype was seen many times. The chain recombines TRBV7-2 with TRBJ2-2, with D perhaps given as TRBD1 or TRBD2 (5 bases each). This CDR3 region has 16 residues. CDR1 and CDR2 from the germline V gene are SGHTA and FQGNSA. V was trimmed by 4 bases and J by 0 bases, leaving 12 bases between them. CDR3 amino acids: CASSWGPGANTGELFF. CDR3 nucleotides: TGTGCCAGCAGCTGGGGCCCCGGGGCGAACACCGGGGAGCTGTTTTTT.

By its share, this clonotype is medium-sized (0.01 to 0.1%). The chain joins TRBV28 to TRBJ2-7, with 8 bases that match TRBD2. Germline assignment: CDR1 MDHEN and CDR2 SYDVKM. With 2 bases clipped from V and 2 bases from J, the junction kept 2 bases outside the gene matches. The CDR3 covers 14 residues. The CDR3 is CASSLPGLAYEQYF. The CDR3 coding sequence is TGTGCCAGCAGTTTACCGGGACTAGCCTACGAGCAGTACTTC. Variable domain in full (rest from reference TRBV28 and TRBJ2-7): DVKVTQSSRYLVKRTGEKVFLECVQDMDHENMFWYRQDPGLGLRLIYFSYDVKMKEKGDIPEGYSVSREKKERFSLILESASTNQTSMYLCASSLPGLAYEQYFGPGTRLTVT.

Many counts were recorded for this clonotype. The chain couples TRBV20-1 to TRBJ1-1; D ambiguous. This CDR3 is 12 amino acids long. With 8 bases removed from V and 2 bases from J, the gap between germline ends came to 12 bases. Per the germline V gene, CDR1 is DFQATT and CDR2 is SNEGSKA (reference sequence). CDR3 in DNA: TGCAGTCCCAATACGGGTAACACTGAAGCTTTCTTT. Amino acid sequence: CSPNTGNTEAFF.

This clonotype was found many times. This chain joins TRBV7-8 and TRBJ2-4; D tentatively reads TRBD1 or TRBD2 (5 bases each). Germline CDR1 SGHVS, CDR2 FQNEAQ. The CDR3 is made up of 14 amino acids. V lost 5 bases and J 10 bases, leaving 18 bases between the germline ends. This CDR3 is CASSLPRDLGIQYF. As DNA, the CDR3 is TGTGCCAGCAGCCTTCCCAGGGACCTCGGAATTCAGTACTTC.

The table lists this clonotype with many counts. The genes are TRBV7-2 and TRBJ2-7; D possibly corresponds to TRBD2 (6 bases). Germline V gives CDR1 SGHTA, CDR2 FQGNSA. The CDR3 extends over 15 amino acids. V dropped 5 bases and J dropped 4 bases, with 18 bases sitting between them. As DNA, the CDR3 is TGTGCCAGCAGCCCGGGTGATACTAGCCTTTACGAGCAGTACTTC. This sequence encodes CASSPGDTSLYEQYF.

This clonotype occurred many times. The V call is TRBV19, the J call TRBJ1-2; D is ambiguous. From germline, CDR1 is LNHDA and CDR2 SQIVND (reference sequence). The CDR3 spans 15 residues. Trimming removed 1 base from V and 1 base from J, with 10 bases in between. CDR3 region: CASSIVPPVNYGYTF. The CDR3 DNA is TGTGCCAGTAGTATAGTCCCGCCGGTTAACTATGGCTACACCTTC.

This clonotype came up many times. The chain uses TRBV12-3 or TRBV12-4 and TRBJ2-6; TRBD1 aligns across 10 bases. J lost 2 bases, V lost 2 bases, and 3 bases had no gene match. The CDR3 is 17 amino acids. The CDR3 here is CASSLRDRGTGANVLTF. In nucleotides, the CDR3 is TGTGCCAGCAGTTTACGGGACAGGGGAACTGGGGCCAACGTCCTGACTTTC.

This clonotype was recorded at least ten times. The V call is TRBV19, the J call TRBJ2-1; D call uncertain. V was clipped by 4 bases and J by 2 bases, with 12 bases between them. This CDR3 is 15 amino acids long. Per the germline V gene, CDR1 is LNHDA and CDR2 is SQIVND (reference sequence). CDR3 nucleotide sequence: TGTGCCAGTAGTACCCAGGAACGTGCCTACAATGAGCAGTTCTTC. It translates to CASSTQERAYNEQFF.

This clonotype was recorded many times. V usage is TRBV18 and J usage is TRBJ2-7; D might be TRBD1 or TRBD2, each matching 5 bases. Trimming took off 3 bases at V and 4 bases at J, with 16 bases between the two ends. Germline V CDR1 and CDR2: KGHSH, LQKENI. The CDR3 runs to 15 residues. In DNA, the CDR3 is TGTGCCAGCTCACCTTCGGGACGGAATGAATACGAGCAGTACTTC. It specifies CASSPSGRNEYEQYF.